This entry lists 23 T cell receptor beta chains sequenced from one sample in a study of blood T cell repertoires in COVID-19. TCRdb's copy holds only in-frame clones and misses some; the assay was immunoSEQ multiplex PCR. The sample comprises fewer than 300,000 clones, 65% to 85% of which are singletons, and around 16% rests with the top ten. The sequenced sample consisted of peripheral blood. These receptors all come from a person aged 70 to 85 with COVID-19, enrolled during active disease.

The chain carries TRBV7-3 and TRBJ2-2, with D perhaps TRBD2 (5 bases). The germline V and J ends were trimmed by 7 bases and 6 bases, with 21 bases remaining between them. This CDR3 has 16 amino acids. The germline CDR1 and CDR2 sequences are SGHTA and FQGTGA. CDR3 residues: CASTTISRGRAGELFF. CDR3 nucleotides: TGTGCCAGCACCACCATCTCCCGGGGTAGGGCCGGGGAGCTGTTTTTT.

Regarding this clone: The sample holds other DNA sequences that translate to the same CDR3. The chain is built from TRBV7-9 and TRBJ1-1, with 7 nucleotides matching TRBD1. CDR3 length: 13 amino acids. CDR1 SEHNR and CDR2 FQNEAQ come from the germline V gene (reference sequence). J lost 3 bases, V lost 4 bases, and 2 bases had no gene match. The CDR3 here is CASSSGQHTEAFF. As DNA, the CDR3 is TGTGCCAGCAGCTCGGGACAGCACACTGAAGCTTTCTTT.

V is TRBV6-5 and J is TRBJ1-2, with D unclear. The V gene lost 7 bases and the J gene lost 0 bases, with 15 bases spanning the gap. This CDR3 comprises 15 residues. CDR1 is MNHEY and CDR2 is SVGAGI in the germline V gene. Here the CDR3 DNA reads TGTGCCAGCAAAGAGATCGGTCTAGCTAACTATGGCTACACCTTC. It encodes CASKEIGLANYGYTF.

This clone was seen a handful of times. This chain connects TRBV4-1 to TRBJ1-4, with D possibly being TRBD1 (6 bases). The CDR3 loop spans 15 amino acids. From germline, CDR1 is MGHRA and CDR2 YSYEKL. V was shortened by 1 base and J by 10 bases, with 16 bases between the two germline ends. CDR3 bases: TGCGCCAGCAGCCAAGCCAGGGGCGCATCCGTAAAACTGTTTTTT. Translated, it gives CASSQARGASVKLFF.

This rearrangement joins TRBV24-1 to TRBJ2-5, with a weak D call TRBD2 (5 bases). V was pared by 2 bases and J by 2 bases, with 11 bases between. Germline V gene sequence: CDR1 KGHDR, CDR2 SFDVKD. This CDR3 spans 15 amino acids. The CDR3 is CATSDYRGNQETQYF. In DNA form, the CDR3 reads TGTGCCACCAGTGATTACCGGGGAAATCAAGAGACCCAGTACTTC.

The V gene is TRBV7-6, the J gene TRBJ2-3; 12 bases fit TRBD1. CDR1 and CDR2 from the germline V gene are SGHVS and FNYEAQ. This CDR3 has 20 residues. Trimming cost V 6 bases and J 0 bases; bases outside gene matches: 16. DNA of the CDR3: TGTGCCAGCAGAAAAACCGGGACAGGGGGCCGAGTGGGGAGCACAGATACGCAGTATTTT. Translation gives CASRKTGTGGRVGSTDTQYF.

The J gene is TRBJ1-4, the V gene TRBV9, with 7 bases identical to TRBD1. This CDR3 has 16 residues. Germline CDR1 SGDLS, CDR2 YYNGEE. The ends lost 3 bases at V and 3 bases at J; junction bases unmatched: 8. The DNA of the CDR3 is TGTGCCAGCAGCGCCCGAGGGGGACAGTCTAATGAAAAACTGTTTTTT. This gives the protein CASSARGGQSNEKLFF.

The chain uses TRBV19 and TRBJ2-1, with 12 bases aligning to TRBD1. Germline CDR1 LNHDA, CDR2 SQIVND (reference sequence). This CDR3 is built from 15 residues. The V and J ends lost 5 bases and 11 bases, in that order; junction bases with no gene match: 10. The CDR3 here is CASSAPGQGAPQQFF. In nucleotides, the CDR3 is TGTGCCAGTAGTGCGCCGGGACAGGGGGCTCCACAGCAGTTCTTC.

The genes are TRBV6-5 and TRBJ1-2; D is perhaps TRBD1 (6 bases). Germline loops: CDR1 MNHEY, CDR2 SVGAGI. CDR3 size: 11 residues. The ends were cut back, 10 bases at V and 3 bases at J, with 9 bases in the middle. The CDR3 sequence is CATKGDYGYTF. The CDR3 nucleotides read TGTGCCACAAAGGGGGACTATGGCTACACCTTC.

The CDR3 nucleotides are TGTGCCAGTAGTATTTACAGGGGGCTAGACGAGCAGTACTTC. It is translated as CASSIYRGLDEQYF. J is TRBJ2-7 and V is TRBV19; 9 bases are shared with TRBD1. J was trimmed by 5 bases and V by 3 bases; bases with no gene match: 5. Germline values: CDR1 LNHDA, CDR2 SQIVND (reference sequence). The CDR3 has 14 amino acids. The full variable domain, completed using reference TRBV19 and TRBJ2-7, is DGGITQSPKYLFRKEGQNVTLSCEQNLNHDAMYWYRQDPGQGLRLIYYSQIVNDFQKGDIAEGYSVSREKKESFPLTVTSAQKNPTAFYLCASSIYRGLDEQYFGPGTRLTVT.

The V gene is TRBV7-2, the J gene TRBJ2-1, with TRBD2 matching 10 bases. Germline V gene data show CDR1 as SGHTA and CDR2 as FQGNSA. V lost 5 bases to trimming and J lost 1 base; unmatched junction nucleotides: 11. The CDR3 consists of 18 residues. CDR3 sequence reads: CASSAIAGGRGSYNEQFF. Here the CDR3 DNA reads TGTGCCAGCAGCGCTATAGCGGGGGGACGGGGGTCCTACAATGAGCAGTTCTTC. Full variable domain (outside the CDR3, taken from reference TRBV7-2 and TRBJ2-1): GAGVSQSPSNKVTEKGKDVELRCDPISGHTALYWYRQSLGQGLEFLIYFQGNSAPDKSGLPSDRFSAERTGGSVSTLTIQRTQQEDSAVYLCASSAIAGGRGSYNEQFFGPGTRLTVL.

The chain links TRBV5-4 to TRBJ2-3; 7 bases are shared with TRBD2. The CDR3 spans 13 residues. V lost 2 bases, J lost 3 bases, and 0 bases stayed unmatched. Germline V gene data show CDR1 as SGHNT and CDR2 as YYREEE (reference sequence). CDR3 protein: CASSFGRTDTQYF. In nucleotides, the CDR3 is TGTGCCAGCAGCTTCGGGAGGACAGATACGCAGTATTTT. The whole variable domain, filled in from reference TRBV5-4 and TRBJ2-3, reads ETGVTQSPTHLIKTRGQQVTLRCSSQSGHNTVSWYQQALGQGPQFIFQYYREEENGRGNFPPRFSGLQFPNYSSELNVNALELDDSALYLCASSFGRTDTQYFGPGTRLTVL.

This clone showed up just a few times. This chain joins TRBV4-1 and TRBJ2-7, with 12 bases lining up with TRBD1. Germline V gene data show CDR1 as MGHRA and CDR2 as YSYEKL. V trimming: 4 bases; J trimming: 5 bases; junction bases outside the gene matches: 12. There are 17 residues in the CDR3. CDR3 loop: CASSRAGTGGRRDEQYF. The CDR3 bases are TGCGCCAGCAGCCGAGCCGGGACAGGGGGCAGGCGGGACGAGCAGTACTTC.

The CDR3 DNA sequence: TGCGCCAGCAGGCCCGGGACAGCCCTCAATCAGCCCCAGCATTTT. Residues: CASRPGTALNQPQHF. The gene calls are TRBV5-1 and TRBJ1-5; TRBD1 matches at 7 bases. The germline CDR1 and CDR2 sequences are SGHRS and YFSETQ. V lost 5 bases to trimming and J lost 3 bases; unmatched junction nucleotides: 8. The CDR3 totals 15 residues.

The chain recombines TRBV10-3 with TRBJ1-2; 7 bases map to TRBD1. V shed 6 bases, J shed 7 bases, and the junction held 8 bases outside the gene matches. Germline CDR1 reads ENHRY; CDR2 reads SYGVKD. The CDR3 has 13 residues. In DNA, the CDR3 is TGTGCCATCAGGGACAGGTCAGTAGCTGGCTACACCTTC. This translates into CAIRDRSVAGYTF.

Note on this clone: The junction and the germline gene differ at one end; a read error may be behind it. The genes are TRBV12-3 or TRBV12-4 and TRBJ1-2; no reliable D call. This CDR3 contains 12 residues. This CDR3 is CASTKRPDLKNF. The CDR3 DNA is TGTGCCAGTACTAAACGACCGGATCTAAAAAACTTC.

V is TRBV7-6 and J is TRBJ2-1; 10 bases are shared with TRBD2. V was pared by 1 base and J by 2 bases, with 8 bases of the junction left unmatched. This CDR3 has 18 residues. CDR1 and CDR2 from the germline V gene are SGHVS and FNYEAQ. For the CDR3, the DNA is TGTGCCAGCAGCTTAGGAGGCGCTAGCGGGGGTCCCTACAATGAGCAGTTCTTC. This codes for CASSLGGASGGPYNEQFF.

The chain uses TRBV24-1 and TRBJ1-2; 7 bases are shared with TRBD1. CDR1 is KGHDR, CDR2 SFDVKD, per germline. V shed 3 bases, J shed 4 bases, and the junction held 4 bases outside the gene matches. There are 14 residues in the CDR3. For the CDR3, the DNA is TGTGCCACCAGTGATGCTGGGACAGTCTATGGCTACACCTTC. Encoded protein: CATSDAGTVYGYTF.

This chain connects TRBV11-2 to TRBJ2-7, with a tentative D call TRBD2 (6 bases). This CDR3 comprises 14 residues. Germline values: CDR1 SGHAT, CDR2 FQNNGV. Trimming left V 8 bases short and J 3 bases short, with 17 bases between. The CDR3 nucleotides read TGTGCCAGCGGCCGGGACTTACGAGGCTACGAGCAGTACTTC. It is translated as CASGRDLRGYEQYF. The full variable domain, with the rest looked up from reference TRBV11-2 and TRBJ2-7, is EAGVAQSPRYKIIEKRQSVAFWCNPISGHATLYWYQQILGQGPKLLIQFQNNGVVDDSQLPKDRFSAERLKGVDSTLKIQPAKLEDSAVYLCASGRDLRGYEQYFGPGTRLTVT.

This clone was detected only once. An end of the junction does not agree with germline; a read error may underlie this. The chain links TRBV2 to TRBJ1-5; 7 positions agree with TRBD1. Germline V CDR1 and CDR2: SNHLY, FYNNEI. The CDR3 is 15 residues long. The CDR3 sequence: CASREMATGNRPQHF. The CDR3 bases are TGTGCCAGCAGGGAGATGGCGACAGGGAATCGGCCCCAGCATTTT. Combining the CDR3 with reference TRBV2 and TRBJ1-5 gives the whole variable domain EPEVTQTPSHQVTQMGQEVILRCVPISNHLYFYWYRQILGQKVEFLVSFYNNEISEKSEIFDDQFSVERPDGSNFTLKIRSTKLEDSAMYFCASREMATGNRPQHFGDGTRLSIL.

The chain carries TRBV4-1 and TRBJ2-2; the D gene is possibly TRBD1 (5 bases). CDR3 length: 16 amino acids. V gave up 4 bases and J gave up 0 bases, with 12 bases separating them. Looked up from germline, CDR1 is MGHRA and CDR2 is YSYEKL. As DNA, the CDR3 is TGCGCCAGCAGCCGAACAGGCGAACCGAACACCGGGGAGCTGTTTTTT. Protein sequence: CASSRTGEPNTGELFF.

The rearrangement joins TRBV4-1 to TRBJ1-1; TRBD1 aligns across 7 bases. Trimming took 3 bases from V and 4 from J; bases not matched to a gene: 5. The CDR3 has 14 amino acids. Germline V gene data show CDR1 as MGHRA and CDR2 as YSYEKL. The DNA for the CDR3 is TGCGCCAGCAGCCAGAACAGGGGATTCACTGAAGCTTTCTTT. Amino acid sequence: CASSQNRGFTEAFF.

The chain uses TRBV29-1 and TRBJ1-1; a weak D match, TRBD1 (5 bases). The CDR3 loop spans 13 amino acids. Trimming took 5 bases from V and 2 from J, leaving 12 bases between them. Germline CDR1 is SQVTM and CDR2 is ANQGSEA. CDR3 coding DNA: TGCAGCGTTCTTAAAGGGGTAAACACTGAAGCTTTCTTT. Protein: CSVLKGVNTEAFF.